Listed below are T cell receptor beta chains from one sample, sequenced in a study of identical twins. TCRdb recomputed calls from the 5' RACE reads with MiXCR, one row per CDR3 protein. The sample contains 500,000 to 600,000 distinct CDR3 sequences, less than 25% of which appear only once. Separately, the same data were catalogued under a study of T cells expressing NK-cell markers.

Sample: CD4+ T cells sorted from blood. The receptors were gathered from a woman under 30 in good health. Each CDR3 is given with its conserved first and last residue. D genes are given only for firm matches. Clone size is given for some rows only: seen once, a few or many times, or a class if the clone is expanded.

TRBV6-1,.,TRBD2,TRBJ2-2,CATPKGGGGGTGELFF,TGTGCCACCCCGAAGGGGGGCGGGGGGGGCACCGGGGAGCTGTTTTTT
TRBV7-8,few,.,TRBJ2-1,CASSLASVGFSSYNEQFF,TGTGCCAGCAGCTTAGCGTCAGTAGGGTTCAGCTCCTACAATGAGCAGTTCTTC
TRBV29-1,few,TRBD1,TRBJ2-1,CSSARTGGNEQFF,TGCAGCTCCGCACGGACAGGGGGCAATGAGCAGTTCTTC
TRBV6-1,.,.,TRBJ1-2,CASSALRDTLIYGYTF,TGTGCCAGCAGTGCCCTCCGGGACACCTTAATCTATGGCTACACCTTC
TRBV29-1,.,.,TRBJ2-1,CSVVNRRGNEQFF,TGCAGCGTTGTCAACCGACGGGGGAATGAGCAGTTCTTC
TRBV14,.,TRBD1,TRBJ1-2,CASSQSGQGAGGYSF,TGTGCCAGCAGTCAAAGCGGGCAGGGGGCCGGTGGCTACTCCTTC
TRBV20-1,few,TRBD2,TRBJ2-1,CSASRSGRAVNEQFF,TGCAGTGCATCAAGGAGCGGGAGGGCCGTCAATGAGCAGTTCTTC
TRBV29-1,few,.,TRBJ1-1,CSLGAGGNTEAFF,TGCAGTTTAGGGGCAGGAGGTAACACTGAAGCTTTCTTT
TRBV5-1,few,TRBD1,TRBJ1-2,CASRGTGANYGYTF,TGCGCCAGCAGAGGGACAGGAGCTAACTATGGCTACACCTTC
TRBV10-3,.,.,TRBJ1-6,CAISEQGPGSPLHF,TGTGCCATCAGTGAGCAGGGTCCGGGATCACCCCTCCACTTT
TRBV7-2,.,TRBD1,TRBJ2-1,CASRDDRGFYNEQFF,TGTGCCAGCAGAGATGACAGGGGGTTCTACAATGAGCAGTTCTTC
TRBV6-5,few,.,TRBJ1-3,CASSYGGTVGNTIYF,TGTGCCAGCAGTTACGGTGGGACGGTAGGAAACACCATATATTTT
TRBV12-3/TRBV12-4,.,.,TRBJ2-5,CASGWGEKTQYF,TGTGCCAGCGGGTGGGGGGAAAAGACCCAGTACTTC
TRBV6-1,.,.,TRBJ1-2,CASTLDSGGYYGYTF,TGTGCCAGCACCCTAGACTCGGGGGGCTACTATGGCTACACCTTC
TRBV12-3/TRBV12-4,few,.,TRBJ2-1,CASNPRGAVYNEQFF,TGTGCCAGCAACCCTCGGGGAGCGGTCTACAATGAGCAGTTCTTC
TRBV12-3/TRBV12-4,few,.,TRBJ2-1,CASSLALTTVDEQFF,TGTGCCAGCAGTTTAGCGCTGACAACCGTAGATGAGCAGTTCTTC
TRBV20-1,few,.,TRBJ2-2,CSAPNHQLTGELFF,TGCAGTGCTCCCAACCATCAGTTAACCGGGGAGCTGTTTTTT
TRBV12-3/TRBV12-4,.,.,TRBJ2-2,CASSLSQGNTGELFF,TGTGCCAGCAGTTTAAGTCAGGGGAACACCGGGGAGCTGTTTTTT
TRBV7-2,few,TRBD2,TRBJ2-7,CASSQTSGASSYEQYF,TGTGCCAGCAGCCAGACTAGCGGGGCCAGCTCCTACGAGCAGTACTTC
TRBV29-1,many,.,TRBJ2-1,CSVEVESSYNEQFF,TGCAGCGTTGAAGTTGAAAGCTCCTACAATGAGCAGTTCTTC
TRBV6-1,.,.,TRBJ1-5,CASSEQGNQPQHF,TGTGCCAGCAGTGAACAGGGAAATCAGCCCCAGCATTTT
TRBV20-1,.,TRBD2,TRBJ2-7,CSARPSGSIFYEQYF,TGCAGTGCTAGACCAAGCGGGAGTATCTTCTACGAGCAGTACTTC
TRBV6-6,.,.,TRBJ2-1,CASSYKLGWEQFF,TGTGCCAGCAGTTACAAGTTGGGTTGGGAGCAGTTCTTC
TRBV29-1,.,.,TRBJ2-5,CSVGLGYKGETQYF,TGCAGCGTTGGGTTGGGCTATAAGGGAGAGACCCAGTACTTC
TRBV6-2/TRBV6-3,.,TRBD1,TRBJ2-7,CASSSRTGKSYEQYF,TGTGCCAGCAGTTCTAGGACAGGTAAATCCTACGAGCAGTACTTC
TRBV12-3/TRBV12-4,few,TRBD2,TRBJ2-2,CASRPLAGGPGTGELFF,TGTGCCAGCAGGCCACTAGCGGGAGGGCCGGGGACCGGGGAGCTGTTTTTT